The sequence of this T cell receptor beta chain was determined in a study of blood T cells in healthy people across ages. PBMCs were isolated at a quantity of at least 6 million per sample. Extraction of total RNA produced a minimum of 5 micrograms from each sample. Comments on this clonotype: Mismatch with germline at one junction end may stem from a read error.

A second roughly 6 to 11 cycle PCR used barcoded and J-beta primers. TCRdb ran MiXCR on the 5' RACE reads and lists one entry per CDR3 protein. This table has some 940,000 distinct CDR3 sequences, 29% appearing once. This CDR3 has 18 residues. Germline V lookup: CDR1 SGHRS, CDR2 YFSETQ. These data were also filed under a second study, of T cells of mothers and their children.

Sequencing input: blood. The chain joins TRBV5-1 to TRBJ2-1; TRBD2 aligns across 8 bases. The receptor comes from a woman aged 40-49 years in good health. The CDR3 coding sequence is TGCGCCAGCAGCTTGCCCTCCTTCTTTGCGGGGGGTAGGAATGGGCAGTTCTTC. Protein sequence: CASSLPSFFAGGRNGQFF. The whole variable domain, filled in from reference TRBV5-1 and TRBJ2-1, reads KAGVTQTPRYLIKTRGQQVTLSCSPISGHRSVSWYQQTPGQGLQFLFEYFSETQRNKGNFPGRFSGRQFSNSRSEMNVSTLELGDSALYLCASSLPSFFAGGRNGQFFGPGTRLTVL.